The clone carrying this TCR beta chain came up many times. The trim removed 5 bases at V and 11 bases at J, leaving 11 bases unmatched. This CDR3 spans 13 amino acids. These data come from a study of human T cells and chemical hapten exposure. Study-wide context: Patients additionally received therapeutic doses of diphenylcyclopropenone on the scalp once a week, and this continued throughout the roughly 25-week study. Small volume differences among pooled libraries mainly caused per-sample TCR yield variation.

Time point here: patch test 2, 6 weeks after DPC sensitization. Indicated treatment: therapeutic diphenylcyclopropenone sensitization with weekly scalp DPC. A single record per CDR3 protein comes from TCRdb applying MiXCR to the RACE reads. The sample lists roughly 84,000 distinct CDR3 sequences; about 9.4% were seen once. The sequence derives from a woman aged 45-65 years with alopecia areata. Some clones in this sample may be carry-over from other donors' samples. This rearrangement joins TRBV12-3 or TRBV12-4 to TRBJ1-1; 7 bases agree with TRBD1. The starting material was whole blood, obtained in connection with sensitization to the hapten diphenylcyclopropenone (DPC). The CDR3 is CASSPQMGQRAFF. In DNA form, the CDR3 reads TGTGCCAGCAGTCCTCAAATGGGACAGCGGGCTTTCTTT.